A single sample gave rise to the 21 T cell receptor beta chains below, sequenced in a study of T cells in Graves' hyperthyroidism and ophthalmopathy. Amplification of TCR beta CDR3 regions was performed using RNA transcripts as template. HTBI primers were employed in a first-round RT-PCR of the TCR CDR3. From the multiplex PCR reads, TCRdb called clonotypes with MiXCR, one entry per CDR3 protein. The sample contains around 520,000 distinct CDR3 sequences, 14% of which appear only once. The specimen sequenced was blood. The receptor source for this set is a woman between 40 and 50 years old with Graves' hyperthyroidism.

This clonotype has ten or more counts. The chain links TRBV18 to TRBJ1-4; 11 bases are a match to TRBD1. V was clipped by 3 bases and J by 6 bases; unmatched bases: 3. In germline, CDR1 is KGHSH, CDR2 LQKENI. This CDR3 has 15 residues. The CDR3 DNA reads as TGTGCCAGCTCACCTCGGACAGGGGGCGATGAAAAACTGTTTTTT. Translating it yields CASSPRTGGDEKLFF.

This clonotype was found many times. V gene TRBV6-1 combines with J gene TRBJ2-3; 7 bases agree with TRBD2. V trimming: 5 bases; J trimming: 2 bases; junction bases outside the gene matches: 4. Germline V lookup: CDR1 MNHNS, CDR2 SASEGT. The CDR3 extends over 14 amino acids. The CDR3 nucleotides are TGTGCCAGCAGTACAGCGGGATCCACAGATACGCAGTATTTT. This encodes CASSTAGSTDTQYF.

The rearrangement uses TRBV5-8 and TRBJ1-1; TRBD1 aligns across 10 bases. This CDR3 has 14 amino acids. V dropped 0 bases and J dropped 6; count of bases not matched to a gene: 2. Germline CDR1 is SGHTS and CDR2 is YDEGEE. CDR3 residues: CASSLGDRGSEAFF. CDR3 nucleotide sequence: TGTGCCAGCAGCTTGGGGGACAGGGGCTCTGAAGCTTTCTTT.

The V and J genes are TRBV2 and TRBJ2-6, with D possibly matching TRBD1 (7 bases). The CDR3 contains 18 residues. Deletions cut 7 bases from V and 1 base from J, with 20 bases between. The V gene's germline CDR1 is SNHLY and CDR2 FYNNEI. The CDR3 coding sequence is TGTGCCAGCACCGAAGCTGGAGGGGGCACGTCTGGGGCCAACGTCCTGACTTTC. Encoded protein: CASTEAGGGTSGANVLTF.

This chain links TRBV30 with TRBJ1-4, with D possibly TRBD1 on 5 matching bases. The CDR3 is 14 residues long. From germline, CDR1 is GTSNPN and CDR2 SVGIG (reference sequence). The V and J ends lost 1 base and 8 bases respectively, with 14 bases between them. CDR3 bases: TGTGCCTGGAGTGGGGGACGGGGTCCCGAAAAACTGTTTTTT. As protein: CAWSGGRGPEKLFF.

The table lists this clonotype with many counts. V gene TRBV12-3 or TRBV12-4 combines with J gene TRBJ1-2, with a possible D match to TRBD1 (6 bases). The CDR3 spans 13 residues. V dropped 6 bases and J dropped 3 bases, with 11 bases sitting between them. This CDR3 is CASSTDSYYGYTF. The CDR3 region has the DNA TGTGCCAGCAGCACGGACAGCTACTATGGCTACACCTTC.

This clonotype was seen at least ten times. V and J are TRBV12-3 or TRBV12-4 and TRBJ1-2; no clear D gene. The length of the CDR3 is 13 residues. The V gene lost 4 bases and the J gene lost 4 bases, with 10 bases spanning the gap. The CDR3 nucleotides read TGTGCCAGCAGTTCCCGGACGGGCTATGGCTACACCTTC. Translated: CASSSRTGYGYTF.

In this sample, this clonotype turned up a few times. The chain carries TRBV25-1 and TRBJ2-7; D is possibly TRBD2 (7 bases). The length of the CDR3 is 15 residues. Germline V CDR1 and CDR2: MGHDK, SYGVNS. Trimming took off 3 bases at V and 3 bases at J, with 15 bases between the two ends. CDR3 coding DNA: TGTGCCAGCAGTGAGAGACGGGGGGCTCTCTACGAGCAGTACTTC. It yields the protein CASSERRGALYEQYF.

This clonotype was seen many times. V and J are TRBV12-3 or TRBV12-4 and TRBJ1-5; possible D gene TRBD1, 5 bases. Trimming cost V 4 bases and J 1 base, with 14 bases left between them. The CDR3 consists of 16 residues. The CDR3 nucleotides are TGTGCCAGCAGTTACAGGCCTCTGGGGAGCAATCAGCCCCAGCATTTT. It codes for CASSYRPLGSNQPQHF.

For this clonotype: A much larger clone differs by one base, so this may be a read error. This sequence joins TRBV28 and TRBJ1-4; no definite D call. The germline gives CDR1 MDHEN, CDR2 SYDVKM. The CDR3 is made up of 15 amino acids. The CDR3 region has the DNA TGTGCCAGCAGATCGACGGGTACCTCAGGAGAAAAACTGTCTTTT. Protein: CASRSTGTSGEKLSF.

The gene calls are TRBV10-3 and TRBJ2-1, with TRBD2 matching 11 bases. V was clipped by 2 bases and J by 8 bases; unmatched bases: 5. The CDR3 loop spans 15 amino acids. Germline CDR1 is ENHRY and CDR2 is SYGVKD. The CDR3 coding sequence is TGTGCCATCAGTGAGGGGTTAGCGGGAGGGGATGAGCAGTTCTTC. Translated: CAISEGLAGGDEQFF.

This clonotype has ten or more counts. V usage is TRBV29-1 and J usage is TRBJ2-7; 10 bases are shared with TRBD1. J was trimmed by 1 base and V by 4 bases; bases with no gene match: 13. The CDR3 totals 17 residues. Per germline, CDR1 SQVTM and CDR2 ANQGSEA. The CDR3 DNA follows: TGCAGCGTTGTCCCTTTAGACGGGACAGGGGTATCCTACGAGCAGTACTTC. This sequence encodes CSVVPLDGTGVSYEQYF.

The chain couples TRBV25-1 to TRBJ1-1, with 7 bases identical to TRBD1. Per the germline V gene, CDR1 is MGHDK and CDR2 is SYGVNS. J lost 2 bases, V lost 7 bases, and 7 bases had no gene match. This CDR3 spans 14 amino acids. CDR3 in amino acids: CASNQGGRNTEAFF. DNA for the CDR3: TGTGCCAGCAATCAGGGGGGACGTAACACTGAAGCTTTCTTT.

This chain uses TRBV5-1 with TRBJ2-1, with a possible D match to TRBD1 (6 bases). The CDR3 spans 15 residues. V was cut by 0 bases and J by 6 bases, with 13 bases left in between. Germline CDR1 and CDR2: SGHRS and YFSETQ. The CDR3 spells CASSLVGAQGNEQFF. The CDR3 DNA reads as TGCGCCAGCAGCTTGGTGGGGGCGCAGGGCAATGAGCAGTTCTTC.

This clonotype was detected ten times or more. The chain uses TRBV7-9 and TRBJ2-2; 10 bases are a match to TRBD2. CDR3 size: 16 residues. From germline, CDR1 is SEHNR and CDR2 FQNEAQ (reference sequence). V gave up 4 bases and J gave up 4 bases; unmatched junction bases: 6. The CDR3 region has the DNA TGTGCCAGCAGCTCGCTAGCGGGAGACCCCACCGGGGAGCTGTTTTTT. This sequence encodes CASSSLAGDPTGELFF.

At least ten counts were recorded for this clonotype. The chain is built from TRBV20-1 and TRBJ2-3; 9 nucleotides match TRBD2. This CDR3 is built from 15 residues. Losses at the gene ends were 3 bases for V and 4 bases for J; bases not matched to a gene: 8. Looked up from germline, CDR1 is DFQATT and CDR2 is SNEGSKA (reference sequence). The CDR3 protein is CSASDGGRASDTQYF. CDR3 bases: TGCAGTGCTAGTGACGGCGGGAGGGCCTCAGATACGCAGTATTTT.

There are many counts of this clonotype. V and J are TRBV3-1 and TRBJ2-5, with 15 nucleotides matching TRBD2. CDR1 and CDR2 from the germline V gene are LGHDT and YNNKEL (reference sequence). With V trimmed by 4 bases and J by 5 bases, 17 bases remained unmatched. This CDR3 has 20 residues. The DNA of the CDR3 is TGTGCCAGCAGCCCCGATCTGATCCCAGGACTAGCGGGAGGGCCGGAGACCCAGTACTTC. It yields the protein CASSPDLIPGLAGGPETQYF.

This clonotype was seen only a few times. J is TRBJ2-1 and V is TRBV5-1; D perhaps matches TRBD2 (5 bases). V gave up 0 bases and J gave up 0 bases, with 10 bases separating them. From germline, CDR1 is SGHRS and CDR2 YFSETQ. This CDR3 comprises 16 residues. The DNA for the CDR3 is TGCGCCAGCAGCTTGGGTCCGGGGAGCTCCTACAATGAGCAGTTCTTC. Its protein is CASSLGPGSSYNEQFF.

This clonotype was observed at least ten times. The chain employs TRBV30 and TRBJ1-2; D uncertain. The germline gives CDR1 GTSNPN, CDR2 SVGIG (reference sequence). CDR3 size: 12 residues. V lost 2 bases and J lost 2, with 6 bases in between. The CDR3 loop is CAWSRGNYGYTF. DNA for the CDR3: TGTGCCTGGAGTCGCGGAAACTATGGCTACACCTTC.

Written as DNA, the CDR3 is TGTGCCAGCAGGCGGGACAGAGATACGCAGTATTTT. Amino acid sequence: CASRRDRDTQYF. The rearrangement links TRBV6-2 or TRBV6-3 to TRBJ2-3, with a tentative D call TRBD1 (7 bases). Trimming stripped 6 bases from V and 5 bases from J, with 9 bases between. The CDR3 runs 12 residues. CDR1 MNHEY and CDR2 SVGEGT come from the germline V gene.

This clonotype has a handful of counts. At one boundary the junction diverges from the germline segment, which might be a read error. The V gene is TRBV9, the J gene TRBJ2-1, with TRBD1 matching over 10 bases. Per the germline V gene, CDR1 is SGDLS and CDR2 is YYNGEE. The CDR3 length is 15 residues. The CDR3 coding sequence is TGTGCCAGCAGCCCCGGACAGGGGGGCTACAAGGAGCAGTTCTTC. This gives the protein CASSPGQGGYKEQFF.